The rows below give T cell receptor beta chains drawn from one sample of a study of shared clonotypes between healthy human individuals. Assay used: immunoSEQ multiplex PCR; TCRdb lists only in-frame clones, some missing. Among about 500,000 clones, around 77% were seen once, and the ten largest hold approximately 12%. The specimen was PBMCs. The source is a woman in her forties in good health. Some clones in this sample may be carry-over from other donors' samples. Both conserved end residues are part of each CDR3. D genes are given only for firm matches. A row's size may be missing; if present it is once, few, many or a size class.

CDR3	DNA	V	J	size	D
CASSSPGGSSYNSPLHF	TGTGCCAGCAGCTCCCCGGGGGGGAGCTCCTATAATTCACCCCTCCACTTT	TRBV9	TRBJ1-6	.	.
CSVDLRDRRHNEQFF	TGCAGCGTCGACCTCCGGGACAGGAGACACAATGAGCAGTTCTTC	TRBV29-1	TRBJ2-1	.	TRBD1
CSVLASDLLDTQYF	TGCAGCGTTCTGGCGTCAGACCTTTTAGATACGCAGTATTTT	TRBV29-1	TRBJ2-3	.	.
CASSQEGTPGANVLTF	TGCGCCAGCAGCCAAGAGGGGACCCCTGGGGCCAACGTCCTGACTTTC	TRBV4-1	TRBJ2-6	.	.
CASRKGTSAYNEQFF	TGTGCCAGCAGAAAAGGGACTAGCGCGTACAATGAGCAGTTCTTC	TRBV5-4	TRBJ2-1	once	TRBD2
CASSRSDSALNIQYF	TGTGCCAGCAGTCGCTCCGACAGTGCGCTAAACATTCAGTACTTC	TRBV28	TRBJ2-4	.	.
CASSPSATYTDTQYF	TGTGCCAGCAGCCCATCAGCGACCTACACAGATACGCAGTATTTT	TRBV5-4	TRBJ2-3	.	.
CASSMGHINQPQHF	TGTGCCAGTAGTATGGGGCACATCAATCAGCCCCAGCATTTT	TRBV19	TRBJ1-5	.	.
CASSPIQGTIGELFF	TGTGCCAGCAGCCCCATCCAGGGGACGATCGGGGAGCTGTTTTTT	TRBV9	TRBJ2-2	.	.
CASSQGLAGGADTQYF	TGCGCCAGCAGCCAAGGACTAGCGGGAGGAGCAGATACGCAGTATTTT	TRBV4-3	TRBJ2-3	.	TRBD2
CASSVTGNAEAFF	TGTGCCAGTAGTGTGACAGGGAACGCTGAAGCTTTCTTT	TRBV19	TRBJ1-1	medium-sized	TRBD1
CASGLVHLGEQFF	TGCGCTAGTGGTTTGGTCCACCTGGGTGAGCAGTTCTTC	TRBV12-5	TRBJ2-1	.	.
CASNLAGGLYNEQFF	TGTGCCAGCAATTTAGCGGGAGGGCTCTACAATGAGCAGTTCTTC	TRBV6-5	TRBJ2-1	once	TRBD2
CASSSRLGSRWSYEQYF	TGTGCCAGCAGCTCACGACTGGGCAGTCGATGGTCCTACGAGCAGTACTTC	TRBV28	TRBJ2-7	.	.
CASSETGLLPETQYF	TGTGCCAGCAGCGAAACAGGGTTGCTCCCAGAGACCCAGTACTTC	TRBV9	TRBJ2-5	few	.
CASSLAAGGGVYNEQFF	TGCGCCAGCAGCTTGGCAGCAGGGGGCGGGGTGTACAATGAGCAGTTCTTC	TRBV5-1	TRBJ2-1	.	TRBD1
CASSPSSTEGEQYF	TGTGCCAGCTCACCATCATCGACAGAAGGCGAGCAGTACTTC	TRBV18	TRBJ2-7	.	.
CASKQQGRTEAFF	TGTGCCAGCAAGCAACAGGGGCGCACTGAAGCTTTCTTT	TRBV27	TRBJ1-1	.	TRBD1
CASSFMGEGRRGKNIQYF	TGCGCCAGCAGCTTTATGGGGGAGGGCCGTCGAGGCAAAAACATTCAGTACTTC	TRBV5-1	TRBJ2-4	.	TRBD2
CASSQATSGSYEQYF	TGCGCCAGCAGCCAAGCAACTAGCGGGAGTTACGAGCAGTACTTC	TRBV4-3	TRBJ2-7	.	TRBD2
CAISEREGSEAFF	TGTGCCATCAGTGAGAGAGAGGGTTCTGAAGCTTTCTTT	TRBV10-3	TRBJ1-1	.	.
CASSFGPTEAFF	TGTGCCAGCAGTTTTGGTCCCACTGAAGCTTTCTTT	TRBV28	TRBJ1-1	.	.
CASSPGPRTSGSRSYEQYF	TGTGCCAGCTCACCTGGTCCCCGGACTAGCGGGAGCAGGTCCTACGAGCAGTACTTC	TRBV18	TRBJ2-7	.	TRBD2
CASSLVLAGGGVEQYF	TGTGCCAGCAGCTTAGTGTTAGCGGGAGGAGGGGTCGAGCAGTACTTC	TRBV7-2	TRBJ2-7	many	TRBD2
CASSLEGGSRTGELFF	TGCGCCAGCAGCTTGGAAGGGGGCAGTAGGACCGGGGAGCTGTTTTTT	TRBV5-1	TRBJ2-2	.	TRBD1
CASSLPGLSFNF	TGTGCCAGCAGCCTACCGGGACTTAGTTTCAACTTC	TRBV28	TRBJ2-7	once	.
CASSYYGGRETEAFF	TGTGCCAGCAGTTACTACGGGGGCAGGGAGACTGAAGCTTTCTTT	TRBV6-6	TRBJ1-1	once	.
CASSPEPPSSGRAGGTDTQYF	TGCGCCAGCAGCCCAGAGCCCCCATCTAGCGGGAGGGCCGGGGGCACAGATACGCAGTATTTT	TRBV4-3	TRBJ2-3	.	TRBD2
CSVVELGDEQYF	TGCAGCGTTGTAGAGTTGGGGGACGAGCAGTACTTC	TRBV29-1	TRBJ2-7	.	.
CASSLSRTGSGNTIYF	TGCGCCAGCAGCTTATCCCGGACAGGCTCTGGAAACACCATATATTTT	TRBV5-1	TRBJ1-3	.	TRBD1
CASSSDYPGQYF	TGTGCCAGCAGCTCAGACTACCCCGGGCAGTACTTC	TRBV7-9	TRBJ2-7	.	.
CASSPGRVETGELFF	TGTGCCAGCTCCCCAGGGAGGGTCGAGACCGGGGAGCTGTTTTTT	TRBV28	TRBJ2-2	.	TRBD2
CASSLAGTAGFSGNTIYF	TGTGCCAGCAGCTTAGCGGGGACAGCGGGTTTCTCTGGAAACACCATATATTTT	TRBV11-2	TRBJ1-3	.	TRBD1
CASSPDRVGNTIYF	TGTGCCAGCAGTCCGGACAGGGTTGGAAACACCATATATTTT	TRBV2	TRBJ1-3	once	TRBD1
CASSFSGVYIQYF	TGTGCCAGCAGTTTTTCAGGGGTATACATTCAGTACTTC	TRBV28	TRBJ2-4	.	.
CASSLVVLGTGINEQFF	TGTGCCAGCAGCTTAGTGGTGTTGGGGACGGGGATCAATGAGCAGTTCTTC	TRBV7-9	TRBJ2-1	.	.
CASSYSWDAQETQYF	TGTGCCAGCAGCTACTCCTGGGACGCCCAAGAGACCCAGTACTTC	TRBV5-6	TRBJ2-5	.	.
CASSQTWTVNTEAFF	TGTGCCAGCAGCCAGACTTGGACGGTGAACACTGAAGCTTTCTTT	TRBV4-2	TRBJ1-1	.	.
CASSSQRLLSGANVLTF	TGTGCCAGCAGCTCTCAAAGACTTCTCTCTGGGGCCAACGTCCTGACTTTC	TRBV9	TRBJ2-6	.	.
CASSLGWLADYNEQFF	TGCGCCAGCAGCTTGGGGTGGCTAGCGGACTACAATGAGCAGTTCTTC	TRBV5-1	TRBJ2-1	.	TRBD2
CASSVSFIFGGELFF	TGTGCCAGCAGCGTTAGCTTTATTTTCGGCGGGGAGCTGTTTTTT	TRBV11-3	TRBJ2-2	.	.
CASSLGVGANEKLFF	TGTGCCAGCAGCTTAGGAGTCGGGGCTAATGAAAAACTGTTTTTT	TRBV11-1	TRBJ1-4	.	.
CASSLVPGQEPQHF	TGTGCCAGCAGTTTGGTCCCGGGACAGGAGCCCCAGCATTTT	TRBV28	TRBJ1-5	once	TRBD1
CSAGGPSNEQFF	TGCAGCGCGGGAGGGCCGAGCAATGAGCAGTTCTTC	TRBV29-1	TRBJ2-1	few	TRBD2
CARSLGQLAGEASEQYF	TGTGCCAGAAGCTTGGGGCAACTAGCGGGAGAGGCTAGCGAGCAGTACTTC	TRBV5-3	TRBJ2-7	once	TRBD2
CASSAGRTSGNTIYF	TGTGCCAGCAGCGCCGGACGGACCTCTGGAAACACCATATATTTT	TRBV11-3	TRBJ1-3	.	.
CASSDPPLSGSYNEQFF	TGTGCCAGCAGTGATCCCCCCCTATCCGGTTCCTACAATGAGCAGTTCTTC	TRBV25-1	TRBJ2-1	.	.
CASSYSIPGSGNTIYF	TGTGCCAGCAGTTACTCGATACCCGGGTCAGGAAACACCATATATTTT	TRBV6-5	TRBJ1-3	few	.
CASRSGTPNTGELFF	TGTGCCAGTAGGTCCGGGACTCCGAACACCGGGGAGCTGTTTTTT	TRBV19	TRBJ2-2	.	.
CASRAGLAGADNEQFF	TGTGCCAGCAGGGCTGGACTAGCGGGAGCAGACAATGAGCAGTTCTTC	TRBV27	TRBJ2-1	.	TRBD2
CSVEEGGILSGANVLTF	TGCAGCGTTGAAGAAGGGGGAATACTCTCTGGGGCCAACGTCCTGACTTTC	TRBV29-1	TRBJ2-6	.	.
CASSRDRGSEQYF	TGTGCCAGCAGCCGGGACAGGGGCAGCGAGCAGTACTTC	TRBV5-6	TRBJ2-7	.	TRBD1